This T cell receptor beta chain was observed in a study of identical twins (dated by TCRdb to 2015 to 2016). Study-level background: The study deep-sequenced TCR alpha and beta repertoires from monozygotic twins, unrelated adults of various ages and cord blood to test whether fetal clonotypes persist. To rule out contamination, the twin experiments were replicated at different times with different library preparation protocols.

The library was generated by 5' RACE. TCRdb records Illumina HiSeq 2000 as the sequencer. A universal primer binding site was introduced by template switching, and a unique molecular identifier was present in the final cDNA, enabling accurate counting of TCR cDNA molecules. Specific primers in the conserved constant-segment region were used to synthesize first-strand cDNA for the TCR alpha and beta chains. Each cDNA library was double barcoded, with a SMART-Mk sample barcode plus Illumina barcodes, to control for contamination. TruSeq adapter sequences, together with Illumina sample barcodes, were added in two successive PCR steps. The Illumina HiSeq platform was used with custom primers to sequence TCR alpha and beta cDNA libraries. Under the source paper's analysis protocol: MiGEC processed the raw reads to extract unique molecular identifiers, while MiXCR was used to determine the CDR3 positions. Recombination models were inferred per individual with the repgenHMM and IGoR tools using an EM algorithm. The tcR package in R was used for shared clonotype analysis, with sharing normalized by the product of cloneset sizes. To study raw recombination without the effects of thymic and clonal selection, out-of-frame nonproductive sequences were analyzed. The public reads were run again by TCRdb, first through fastp at Q25 and then through MiXCR, and only productive beta chains were kept. For every CDR3 protein sequence, its rows merge into one entry that carries the most common genes and DNA. TCRdb, rather than the study authors, made the V and J calls. For this sample the table gives about 260,000 distinct CDR3 sequences, of which around 6.6% were detected only once. The ten most abundant clones make up approximately 3.6% of the sample.

All donors were healthy Caucasians. Three pairs of female monozygotic twins, all aged 18 to 29 years, were included in the twin cohort. Miltenyi CD45RO+ enrichment and human naive T-cell isolation kits were used to isolate memory (CD45RO+) and naive T cells from PBMC. Summary of the overall study and its limitations: In monozygotic twins, recombination models systematically underestimated out-of-frame TCR alpha sharing, but the models matched the sharing seen between unrelated individuals. Fewer insertions were carried by abundant cord blood beta clonotypes; a weaker similar trend was observed in young adult naive repertoires, while no such trend was observed in memory repertoires. The excess sharing between twins in beta out-of-frame sequences was weaker because fewer shared sequences reduced the signal-to-noise ratio. Because the same donors could not be followed over many years, the conclusions depended on cross-sectional statistical analysis. Compared with coincidental sharing between unrelated individuals, out-of-frame TCR alpha sequences shared between twins showed an excess of sequences with low generation probability. Invariant T cells such as MAIT and iNKT could partly confound zero-insertion analyses, although diverse VJ usage argued against such confounding for most clonotypes.

The table lists this clonotype with many counts. Its recognized antigen is unknown. Base qualities are not recorded, but no much larger clone differs from it by a single base. Separately, the same data were catalogued under a study of yellow fever vaccine responses in identical twins. As that second paper reports: According to the authors, in identical twins the way T cells responded to vaccination appeared partly convergent and partly personalized. Focusing on identical twins, the study followed the T cell clones that responded to the vaccine, and did so with precision.

This receptor was taken from a woman under 30 in good health. The source material was memory (CD45RO+) T cells sorted from blood. Reading the label with the study, this specimen's cell subset or site is: CD45RO+ enriched T cells.

The nucleotides read TGCAGTGCTAGAGAAAGAGGGTACGGCGGCTACACCTTC. Its translation is CSARERGYGGYTF. The sequence is built from TRBV20-1 and TRBJ1-2; confidence is insufficient to name the D gene. Its CDR3 holds 13 amino acids, cysteine through phenylalanine. The retained sequence is limited to the CDR3, 39 bases, with the frame set at the first base. CDR1 and CDR2, looked up from the germline V gene (reference sequence), are DFQATT and SNEGSKA. V loses 0 bases of germline sequence and J loses 8 bases, and the interval between the two ends is 13 bases.